This T cell receptor (beta chain) was obtained from a study of blood T cell repertoires in COVID-19. Original handling: Amplification from reference gene primers served as the basis for estimated nucleated cell counts. Produced via immunoSEQ multiplex PCR; TCRdb's table is partial and in-frame only. The D gene and trimming were derived from the DNA, and the V and J assignments and clone size from that table. The table has some 47,000 clones, 89% seen once; the top ten hold 4% to 6%. There are 16 residues in the CDR3. Germline CDR1 reads SGHRS; CDR2 reads YFSETQ. V was clipped by 3 bases and J by 4 bases; unmatched bases: 9.

The receptor was derived from a man aged 60 to 69 with active COVID-19. The chain has TRBV5-1 and TRBJ1-2; 10 bases are shared with TRBD1. Sequenced sample: peripheral blood. DNA for the CDR3: TGCGCCAGCAGCTCCCGGGAGACAGGGGGCAGCTATGGCTACACCTTC. As protein: CASSSRETGGSYGYTF.